A single sample gave rise to the 18 T cell receptor beta chains below, sequenced in a study of blood T cells in healthy people across ages. It was with a sample-barcoded 5' primer and a J-beta primer mix that a second PCR of roughly 7 to 12 cycles was run. TCRdb re-analysed the 5' RACE reads in MiXCR, keeping a single row per CDR3 protein. The top ten hold around 22% of the sample, which has hundreds of thousands of distinct CDR3 sequences, 22% seen once. The specimen sequenced was blood. The receptors were gathered from a man in his 70s in good health.

J is TRBJ2-1 and V is TRBV29-1; TRBD2 matches 11 bases. The closer fit of TRBJ2-7 to the DNA end suggests the J call may be wrong. Germline assignment: CDR1 SQVTM and CDR2 ANQGSEA. The CDR3 consists of 17 residues. Written as DNA, the CDR3 is TGCAGCGTTGAAGATCGACTAGCGGGATCGACTACCTACGAGCAGTACGTC. Translation gives CSVEDRLAGSTTYEQYV.

In its sample, this clonotype was seen a few times. The chain couples TRBV4-3 to TRBJ2-1; D is unresolved. Trimming removed 2 bases at V and 9 bases at J, with 11 bases between. This CDR3 contains 13 residues. Germline V gives CDR1 LGHNA, CDR2 YSLEER. CDR3 region: CASSQLEIGEQFF. As DNA, the CDR3 is TGCGCCAGCAGCCAATTAGAAATTGGTGAGCAGTTCTTC.

This clonotype has just a few counts. The chain links TRBV28 to TRBJ2-1; 7 positions agree with TRBD1. Germline V gives CDR1 MDHEN, CDR2 SYDVKM. This CDR3 has 14 residues. J was trimmed by 2 bases and V by 6 bases; bases with no gene match: 4. The CDR3 here is CASRPGTAYNEQFF. The CDR3 DNA reads TGTGCCAGCAGGCCAGGGACAGCCTACAATGAGCAGTTCTTC.

CDR3 protein: CASSYSPGRGNTEAFF. In nucleotides, the CDR3 is TGTGCCAGCAGTTACTCCCCGGGTAGGGGGAACACTGAAGCTTTCTTT. This chain joins TRBV6-2 or TRBV6-3 and TRBJ1-1; D is possibly TRBD1 (5 bases). Trimming pared 0 bases from V and 1 base from J, leaving 12 bases between. The length of the CDR3 is 16 residues. CDR1 and CDR2 from the germline V gene are MNHEY and SVGEGT.

This clonotype was seen more than once but under ten times. The chain is built from TRBV29-1 and TRBJ2-6; TRBD2 is a possible D gene (7 bases). V lost 0 bases and J lost 4, with 16 bases in between. Germline V gene data show CDR1 as SQVTM and CDR2 as ANQGSEA. This CDR3 region has 17 residues. This CDR3 reads CSVEDFGGRQGANVLTF. In DNA, the CDR3 is TGCAGCGTTGAAGATTTCGGGGGGCGGCAAGGGGCCAACGTCCTGACTTTC.

This clonotype turned up a few times. The chain couples TRBV4-3 to TRBJ2-1, with 9 bases fitting TRBD2. This CDR3 comprises 16 residues. Trimming removed 1 base from V and 6 bases from J; junction bases left unmatched: 7. Germline assignment: CDR1 LGHNA and CDR2 YSLEER. CDR3 sequence reads: CASSQVAGVSTNEQFF. The CDR3 DNA reads as TGCGCCAGCAGCCAAGTAGCGGGAGTGTCCACCAATGAGCAGTTCTTC.

The V gene is TRBV7-2, the J gene TRBJ1-2; D is uncertain. This CDR3 comprises 14 residues. The germline V gene has CDR1 SGHTA and CDR2 FQGNSA. V was shortened by 8 bases and J by 6 bases, with 19 bases between the two germline ends. The CDR3 nucleotides are TGTGCCAGCGGCCCCAGATTTTCCCGTCATGGCTACACCTTC. Translation: CASGPRFSRHGYTF.

The chain uses TRBV2 and TRBJ1-6; TRBD1 is a possible D gene (5 bases). This CDR3 region has 14 residues. CDR1 is SNHLY, CDR2 FYNNEI, per germline. V lost 6 bases and J 10 bases, leaving 16 bases between the germline ends. CDR3 region: CASRETETRSPLHF. CDR3 bases: TGTGCCAGCAGGGAGACAGAAACTCGGTCACCCCTCCACTTT.

The CDR3 DNA reads TGTGCCAGCTCACCATCCTCAGGGGGCCGCCTAGGCACTGAAGCTTTCTTT. Protein: CASSPSSGGRLGTEAFF. The V gene is TRBV18, the J gene TRBJ1-1; the match to TRBD1 covers 8 bases. V lost 2 bases and J lost 4; bases outside the gene matches: 12. The CDR3 consists of 17 residues. CDR1 is KGHSH, CDR2 LQKENI, per germline.

The CDR3 region is CASSHRGDRVSYEQYF. For the CDR3, the DNA is TGTGCCAGCAGCCACCGCGGGGACAGGGTATCCTACGAGCAGTACTTC. The chain couples TRBV7-6 to TRBJ2-7; 9 nucleotides match TRBD1. Germline lookup yields CDR1 SGHVS and CDR2 FNYEAQ. The ends lost 5 bases at V and 1 base at J; junction bases unmatched: 9. The CDR3 sequence is 16 residues long.

This clonotype has only a few counts. The chain has TRBV6-5 and TRBJ2-1; 14 bases align to TRBD2. The V gene's germline CDR1 is MNHEY and CDR2 SVGAGI. V trimming: 5 bases; J trimming: 7 bases; junction bases outside the gene matches: 10. This CDR3 has 17 amino acids. CDR3 sequence (DNA): TGTGCCAGCAGTAATCCGGGACTAGCGGGAGAGGTGAATGAGCAGTTCTTC. Translated, it gives CASSNPGLAGEVNEQFF.

This chain uses TRBV2 with TRBJ2-2; D unresolved. V was clipped by 6 bases and J by 8 bases, with 13 bases between them. The germline V gene has CDR1 SNHLY and CDR2 FYNNEI. CDR3 size: 13 residues. CDR3 sequence (DNA): TGTGCCAGCAGGAAGACCCTTTTTGGGGAGCTGTTTTTT. This gives the protein CASRKTLFGELFF.

V is TRBV20-1 and J is TRBJ2-7; 8 bases are shared with TRBD2. The DNA end favors TRBJ2-5, so the J call may be wrong. Per germline, CDR1 DFQATT and CDR2 SNEGSKA (reference sequence). The CDR3 has 14 amino acids. CDR3 DNA: TGCAGTGCCGGGGCCCTAGCGGGCCAAGAGACCCAGTACTTC. This codes for CSAGALAGQETQYF.

The sample holds a few counts of this clonotype. V and J are TRBV18 and TRBJ2-1, with 14 bases fitting TRBD2. J was trimmed by 6 bases and V by 0 bases; bases with no gene match: 4. The CDR3 has 17 amino acids. Germline CDR1 reads KGHSH; CDR2 reads LQKENI. The DNA of the CDR3 is TGTGCCAGCTCACCACCGGGACTAGCGGGAGTAGGCAATGAGCAGTTCTTC. As protein: CASSPPGLAGVGNEQFF.

V and J are TRBV12-5 and TRBJ1-1; 7 bases are shared with TRBD1. The J segment lost 4 bases and the V segment lost 6 bases, leaving 17 bases of the junction unmatched. This CDR3 has 17 residues. Germline CDR1 LGHNT, CDR2 FRNRAP. The CDR3 sequence is CASGQFRDRNSGTEAFF. The CDR3 nucleotides are TGTGCTAGTGGCCAATTCCGGGACAGAAATTCGGGCACTGAAGCTTTCTTT. Full variable domain (missing parts from reference TRBV12-5 and TRBJ1-1): DARVTQTPRHKVTEMGQEVTMRCQPILGHNTVFWYRQTMMQGLELLAYFRNRAPLDDSGMPKDRFSAEMPDATLATLKIQPSEPRDSAVYFCASGQFRDRNSGTEAFFGQGTRLTVV.

This clonotype was observed a handful of times. The chain is built from TRBV2 and TRBJ1-5, with TRBD1 as a possible D gene (6 bases). V lost 7 bases and J lost 7, with 20 bases in between. CDR3 length: 15 residues. From germline, CDR1 is SNHLY and CDR2 FYNNEI. Here the CDR3 DNA reads TGTGCCAGCAAAAACCCAGGGGTGGTTGGGCAGCCCCAGCATTTT. This sequence encodes CASKNPGVVGQPQHF.

This clonotype appeared a few times. The chain joins TRBV29-1 to TRBJ2-2; D gene unclear. The germline V gene has CDR1 SQVTM and CDR2 ANQGSEA. The CDR3 runs to 11 residues. The V gene lost 7 bases and the J gene lost 6 bases, with 9 bases spanning the gap. The CDR3 region has the DNA TGCAGCGGAAAAGATTCCGGGGAGCTGTTTTTT. Amino acid sequence: CSGKDSGELFF.

Ten or more counts support this clonotype. The V and J genes are TRBV12-3 or TRBV12-4 and TRBJ1-2; weak D call: TRBD1 (5 bases). The V gene lost 3 bases and the J gene lost 4 bases, with 21 bases spanning the gap. The CDR3 contains 17 residues. CDR3 DNA: TGTGCCAGCAGTTTGGGGCAGGCCCTTGGCCTGGGCTATGGCTACACCTTC. It codes for CASSLGQALGLGYGYTF.